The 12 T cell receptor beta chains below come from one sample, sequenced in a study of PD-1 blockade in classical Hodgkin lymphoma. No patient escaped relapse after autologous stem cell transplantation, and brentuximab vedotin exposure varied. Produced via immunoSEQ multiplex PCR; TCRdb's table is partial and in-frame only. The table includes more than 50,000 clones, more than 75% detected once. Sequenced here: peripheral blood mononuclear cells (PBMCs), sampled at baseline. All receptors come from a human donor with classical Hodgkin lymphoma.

DNA for the CDR3: TGTGCCAGCAGCTTAACTAGCGGGACCACAGATACGCAGTATTTT. The encoded protein is CASSLTSGTTDTQYF. The chain recombines TRBV13 with TRBJ2-3; 10 bases align to TRBD2. V lost 2 bases, J lost 2 bases, and 1 base stayed unmatched. Germline values: CDR1 PRHDT, CDR2 FYEKMQ (reference sequence). The CDR3 totals 15 residues.

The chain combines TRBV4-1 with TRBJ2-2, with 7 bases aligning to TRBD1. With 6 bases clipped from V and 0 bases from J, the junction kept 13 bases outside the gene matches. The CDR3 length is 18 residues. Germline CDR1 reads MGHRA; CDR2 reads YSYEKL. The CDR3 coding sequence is TGCGCCAGCAGGTACAGGGGAAACATAATCGCGAACACCGGGGAGCTGTTTTTT. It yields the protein CASRYRGNIIANTGELFF.

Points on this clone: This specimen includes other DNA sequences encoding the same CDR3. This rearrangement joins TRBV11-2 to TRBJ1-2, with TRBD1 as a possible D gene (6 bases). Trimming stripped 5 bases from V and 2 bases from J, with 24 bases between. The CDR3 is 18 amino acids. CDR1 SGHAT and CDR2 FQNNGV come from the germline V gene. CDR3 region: CASSPYGSPGQPNYGYTF. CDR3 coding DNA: TGTGCCAGCAGCCCTTACGGTAGCCCCGGACAGCCGAACTATGGCTACACCTTC.

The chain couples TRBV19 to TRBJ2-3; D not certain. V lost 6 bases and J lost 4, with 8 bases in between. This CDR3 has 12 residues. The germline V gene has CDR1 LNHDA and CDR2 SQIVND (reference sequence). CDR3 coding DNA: TGTGCCAGTAGGGGTAGTCCAGATACGCAGTATTTT. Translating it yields CASRGSPDTQYF.

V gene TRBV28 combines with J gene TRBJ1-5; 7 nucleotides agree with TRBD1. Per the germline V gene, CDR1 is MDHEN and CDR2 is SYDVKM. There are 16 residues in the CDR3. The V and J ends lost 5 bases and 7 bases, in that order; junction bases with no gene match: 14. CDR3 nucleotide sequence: TGTGCCAGCAGTCCATCAGGGGGAGGGAATGGCCAGCCCCAGCATTTT. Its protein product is CASSPSGGGNGQPQHF.

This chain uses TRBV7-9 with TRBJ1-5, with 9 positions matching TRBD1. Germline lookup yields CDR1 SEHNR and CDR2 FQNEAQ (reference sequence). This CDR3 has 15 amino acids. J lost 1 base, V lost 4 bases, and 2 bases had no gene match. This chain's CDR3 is CASSSGQGSNQPQHF. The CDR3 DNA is TGTGCCAGCAGCTCAGGACAGGGGAGCAATCAGCCCCAGCATTTT.

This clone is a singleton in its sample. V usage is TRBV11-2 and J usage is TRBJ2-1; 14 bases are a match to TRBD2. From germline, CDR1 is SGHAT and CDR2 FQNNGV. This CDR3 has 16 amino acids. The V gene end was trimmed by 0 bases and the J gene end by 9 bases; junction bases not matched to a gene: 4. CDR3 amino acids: CASSLEPGLAGVEQFF. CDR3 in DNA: TGTGCCAGCAGCTTAGAGCCGGGACTAGCGGGAGTTGAGCAGTTCTTC.

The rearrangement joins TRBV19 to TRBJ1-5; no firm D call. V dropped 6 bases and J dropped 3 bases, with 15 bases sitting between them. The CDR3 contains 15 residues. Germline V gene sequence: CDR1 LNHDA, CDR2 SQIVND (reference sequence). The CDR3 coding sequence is TGTGCCAGTAGATCATCCGTGGGAAACAATCAGCCCCAGCATTTT. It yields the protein CASRSSVGNNQPQHF.

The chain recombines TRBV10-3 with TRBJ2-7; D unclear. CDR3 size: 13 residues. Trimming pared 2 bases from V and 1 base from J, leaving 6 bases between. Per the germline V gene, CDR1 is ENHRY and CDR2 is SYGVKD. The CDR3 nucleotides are TGTGCCATCAGTGAGGACGGTTCCTACGAGCAGTACTTC. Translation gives CAISEDGSYEQYF.

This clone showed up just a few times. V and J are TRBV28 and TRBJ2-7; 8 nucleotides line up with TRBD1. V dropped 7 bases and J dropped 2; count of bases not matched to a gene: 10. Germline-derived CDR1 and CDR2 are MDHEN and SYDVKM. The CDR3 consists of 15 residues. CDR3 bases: TGTGCCAGCAACCTCAGGGGGCAGACCGCCTACGAGCAGTACTTC. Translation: CASNLRGQTAYEQYF. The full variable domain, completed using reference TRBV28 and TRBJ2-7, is DVKVTQSSRYLVKRTGEKVFLECVQDMDHENMFWYRQDPGLGLRLIYFSYDVKMKEKGDIPEGYSVSREKKERFSLILESASTNQTSMYLCASNLRGQTAYEQYFGPGTRLTVT.

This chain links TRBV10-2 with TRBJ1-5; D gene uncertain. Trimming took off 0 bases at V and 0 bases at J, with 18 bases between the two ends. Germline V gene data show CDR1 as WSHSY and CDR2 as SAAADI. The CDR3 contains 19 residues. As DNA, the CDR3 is TGCGCCAGCAGTGAGTCTGGATCTTCTGTTATCTTTAGCAATCAGCCCCAGCATTTT. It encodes CASSESGSSVIFSNQPQHF.

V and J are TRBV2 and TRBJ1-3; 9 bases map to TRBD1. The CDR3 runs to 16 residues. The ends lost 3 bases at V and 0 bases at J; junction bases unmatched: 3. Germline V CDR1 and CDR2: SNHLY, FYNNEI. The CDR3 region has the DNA TGTGCCAGCAGTGAGGGGACAGGGAGCTCTGGAAACACCATATATTTT. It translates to CASSEGTGSSGNTIYF. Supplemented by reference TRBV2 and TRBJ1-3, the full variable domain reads EPEVTQTPSHQVTQMGQEVILRCVPISNHLYFYWYRQILGQKVEFLVSFYNNEISEKSEIFDDQFSVERPDGSNFTLKIRSTKLEDSAMYFCASSEGTGSSGNTIYFGEGSWLTVV.